The 3 T cell receptor beta chains below all came from one sample that was sequenced in a study of cytomegalovirus exposure and HLA in healthy donors. Vbeta (60) and Jbeta (13) primers were used in the PCR. Assay used: immunoSEQ multiplex PCR; TCRdb lists only in-frame clones, some missing. The data show just over 150,000 clones, roughly 78% seen once. Sequenced sample: PBMCs. These receptors all come from a middle-aged woman in good health and CMV-seronegative.

The genes are TRBV6-1 and TRBJ2-2, with 10 bases lining up with TRBD2. With V trimmed by 4 bases and J by 6 bases, 5 bases remained unmatched. The CDR3 extends over 15 amino acids. Looked up from germline, CDR1 is MNHNS and CDR2 is SASEGT. The CDR3 loop reads CASSVSGGASGELFF. In DNA form, the CDR3 reads TGTGCCAGCAGTGTAAGCGGGGGGGCCTCCGGGGAGCTGTTTTTT.

This clone is a singleton in its sample. The rearrangement links TRBV4-1 to TRBJ2-5; TRBD2 agrees at 11 bases. The CDR3 runs 15 residues. With 4 bases clipped from V and 5 bases from J, the junction kept 6 bases outside the gene matches. Per the germline V gene, CDR1 is MGHRA and CDR2 is YSYEKL. Here the CDR3 reads CASSRGTSGLETQYF. The CDR3 DNA reads as TGCGCCAGCAGCCGCGGGACTAGCGGTCTTGAGACCCAGTACTTC.

The gene calls are TRBV6-5 and TRBJ2-7; D not resolved. CDR1 MNHEY and CDR2 SVGAGI come from the germline V gene. The CDR3 covers 13 residues. Trimming removed 4 bases from V and 2 bases from J, with 9 bases in between. The CDR3 sequence is CASSSRPPYEQYF. The CDR3 DNA follows: TGTGCCAGCAGTTCTAGGCCTCCCTACGAGCAGTACTTC.